The rows below give T cell receptor beta chains drawn from one sample of a study of shared clonotypes between healthy human individuals. Sequenced by immunoSEQ multiplex PCR; TCRdb stores in-frame clones only, minus some. Seen here are around 750,000 clones, around 72% observed once, and the top ten hold 1.5% to 2%. Sample: memory CD4+ T cells sorted from blood. Every receptor here comes from a woman under 40 in good health. The CDR3 runs from the conserved cysteine through the conserved F or W. The D gene is left open where the match is weak. Size tells how often a clone was seen (once, few, many) or the class of an expanded clone, and some rows leave it out.

V	size	J	D	DNA	CDR3
TRBV6-5	NA	TRBJ1-3	NA	TGTGCCAGCAGTTACGGGTACTCTGGAAACACCATATATTTT	CASSYGYSGNTIYF
TRBV6-4	NA	TRBJ1-1	NA	TGTGCCAGCGTCCGGGATGGGGGTACTGAAGCTTTCTTT	CASVRDGGTEAFF
TRBV6-4	NA	TRBJ1-1	NA	TGTGCCAGCAGTGACTCGAGCTTGAACACTGAAGCTTTCTTT	CASSDSSLNTEAFF
TRBV9	NA	TRBJ2-5	NA	TGTGCCAGCAGCGTAGGTTTAGCGGTGGGGGCAGAGACCCAGTACTTC	CASSVGLAVGAETQYF
TRBV9	NA	TRBJ2-2	TRBD2	TGTGCCAGCAGCGTGGGCGGGAGTCGCGCCGGGGAGCTGTTTTTT	CASSVGGSRAGELFF
TRBV18	NA	TRBJ1-2	NA	TGTGCCAGCTCACCTTCAGGGGAAGGCTACACCTTC	CASSPSGEGYTF
TRBV7-2	NA	TRBJ2-1	NA	TGTGCCAGCAGCTCCGGGACACGCCGCTCCTACAATGAGCAGTTCTTC	CASSSGTRRSYNEQFF
TRBV7-2	NA	TRBJ1-5	NA	TGTGCCAGCAGCCCTCAGAATAGCAATCAGCCCCAGCATTTT	CASSPQNSNQPQHF
TRBV7-7	NA	TRBJ2-1	TRBD2	TGTGCCAGCAGTCTTAAACCGGGACTAGCGGGAACCTGGGGCAATGAGCAGTTCTTC	CASSLKPGLAGTWGNEQFF
TRBV28	NA	TRBJ2-7	NA	TGTGCCAGCAGCCACCGACGCAGGCTCTCCTACGAGCAGTACTTC	CASSHRRRLSYEQYF
TRBV7-2	few	TRBJ1-5	NA	TGTGCCAGCAGCGGACCGGGCTCCGATTTGCCCCAGCATTTT	CASSGPGSDLPQHF
TRBV19	NA	TRBJ2-2	NA	TGTGCCAGTAGTGCCCCCGGTGGGGGGGAGCTGTTTTTT	CASSAPGGGELFF
TRBV6-6	NA	TRBJ2-2	NA	TGTGCCAGCAGTTACTCGGGGACCGCTAACACCGGGGAGCTGTTTTTT	CASSYSGTANTGELFF
TRBV5-4	few	TRBJ2-5	TRBD2	TGTGCCAGCAGCTTAGGACTAGCGGGAGGGTTGGAGACCCAGTACTTC	CASSLGLAGGLETQYF